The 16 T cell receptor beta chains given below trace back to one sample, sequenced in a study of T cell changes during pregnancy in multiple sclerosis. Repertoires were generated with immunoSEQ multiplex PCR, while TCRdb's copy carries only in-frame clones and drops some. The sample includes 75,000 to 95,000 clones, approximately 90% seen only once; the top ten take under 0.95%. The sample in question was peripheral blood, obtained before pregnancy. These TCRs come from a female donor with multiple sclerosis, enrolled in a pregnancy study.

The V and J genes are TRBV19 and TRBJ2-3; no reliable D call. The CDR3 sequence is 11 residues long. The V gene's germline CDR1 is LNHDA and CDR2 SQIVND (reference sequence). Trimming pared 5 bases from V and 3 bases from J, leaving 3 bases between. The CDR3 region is CASSLTDTQYF. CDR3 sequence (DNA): TGTGCCAGTAGTTTAACAGATACGCAGTATTTT.

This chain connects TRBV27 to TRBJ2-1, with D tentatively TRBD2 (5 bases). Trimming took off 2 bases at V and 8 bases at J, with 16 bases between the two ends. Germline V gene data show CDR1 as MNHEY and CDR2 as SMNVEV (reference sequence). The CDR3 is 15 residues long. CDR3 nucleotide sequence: TGTGCCAGCAGTTTACGAGGGAGAGCCGGGCATGAGCAGTTCTTC. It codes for CASSLRGRAGHEQFF.

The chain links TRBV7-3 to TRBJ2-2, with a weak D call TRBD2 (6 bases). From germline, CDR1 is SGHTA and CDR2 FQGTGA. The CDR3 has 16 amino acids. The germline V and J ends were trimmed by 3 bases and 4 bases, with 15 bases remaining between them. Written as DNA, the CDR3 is TGTGCCAGCAGCTTTGTTGGAGGGGAGGTCACCGGGGAGCTGTTTTTT. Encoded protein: CASSFVGGEVTGELFF.

The CDR3 DNA sequence: TGTGCCAGCAGCGCTCGGGACACTTCCACAGATACGCAGTATTTT. This translates into CASSARDTSTDTQYF. The chain uses TRBV5-5 and TRBJ2-3; D perhaps matches TRBD1 (6 bases). V lost 4 bases and J 2 bases, leaving 14 bases between the germline ends. This CDR3 has 15 residues. Germline lookup yields CDR1 SGHKS and CDR2 YYEKEE (reference sequence).

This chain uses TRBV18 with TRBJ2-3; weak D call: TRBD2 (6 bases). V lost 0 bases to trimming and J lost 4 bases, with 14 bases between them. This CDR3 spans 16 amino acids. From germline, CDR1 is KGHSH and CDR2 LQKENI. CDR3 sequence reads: CASSPPVSGRSDTQYF. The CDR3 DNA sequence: TGTGCCAGCTCACCACCGGTTTCAGGGAGGTCAGATACGCAGTATTTT.

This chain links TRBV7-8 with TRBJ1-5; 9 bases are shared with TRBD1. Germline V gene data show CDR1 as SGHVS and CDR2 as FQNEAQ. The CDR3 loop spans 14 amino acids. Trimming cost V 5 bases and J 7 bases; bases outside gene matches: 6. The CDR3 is CASSGRTGDQPQHF. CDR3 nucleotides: TGTGCCAGCAGCGGGCGGACAGGGGACCAGCCCCAGCATTTT.

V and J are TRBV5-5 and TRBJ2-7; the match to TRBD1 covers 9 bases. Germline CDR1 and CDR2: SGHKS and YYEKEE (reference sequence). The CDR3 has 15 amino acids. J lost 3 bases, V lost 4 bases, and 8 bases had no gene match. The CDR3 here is CASSNRDRAYYEQYF. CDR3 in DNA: TGTGCCAGCAGCAACCGGGACAGGGCGTACTACGAGCAGTACTTC.

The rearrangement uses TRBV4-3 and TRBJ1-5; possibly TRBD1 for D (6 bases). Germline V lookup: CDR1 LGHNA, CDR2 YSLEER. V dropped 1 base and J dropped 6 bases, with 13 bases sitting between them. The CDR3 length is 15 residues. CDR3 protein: CASSQAPRGGQPQHF. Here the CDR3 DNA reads TGCGCCAGCAGCCAAGCCCCCAGGGGCGGTCAGCCCCAGCATTTT.

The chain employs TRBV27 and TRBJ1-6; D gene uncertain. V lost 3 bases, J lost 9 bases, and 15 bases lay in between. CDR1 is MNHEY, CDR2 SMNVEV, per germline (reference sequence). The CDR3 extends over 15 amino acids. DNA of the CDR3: TGTGCCAGCAGTTTTGGGAGGGAGTCAAGTTCACCCCTCCACTTT. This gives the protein CASSFGRESSSPLHF.

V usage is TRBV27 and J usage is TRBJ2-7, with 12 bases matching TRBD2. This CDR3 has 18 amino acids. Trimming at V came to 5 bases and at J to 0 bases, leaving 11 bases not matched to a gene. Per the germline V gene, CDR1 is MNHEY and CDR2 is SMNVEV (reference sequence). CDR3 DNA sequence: TGTGCCAGCAGTCCCTCGCGACTAGCGGGAGCTACCTCCTACGAGCAGTACTTC. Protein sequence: CASSPSRLAGATSYEQYF.

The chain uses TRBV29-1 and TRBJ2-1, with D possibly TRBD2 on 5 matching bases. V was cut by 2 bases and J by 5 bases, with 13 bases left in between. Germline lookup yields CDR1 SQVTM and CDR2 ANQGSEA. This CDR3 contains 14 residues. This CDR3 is CSVELGLKHNEQFF. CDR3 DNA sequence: TGCAGCGTTGAATTAGGACTCAAGCACAATGAGCAGTTCTTC.

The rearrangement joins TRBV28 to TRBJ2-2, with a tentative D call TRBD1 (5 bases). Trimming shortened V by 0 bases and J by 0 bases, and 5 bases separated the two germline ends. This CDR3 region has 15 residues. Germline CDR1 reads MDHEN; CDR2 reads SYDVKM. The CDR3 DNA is TGTGCCAGCAGTTTATGGACAGCGAACACCGGGGAGCTGTTTTTT. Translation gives CASSLWTANTGELFF. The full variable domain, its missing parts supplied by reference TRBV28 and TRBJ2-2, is DVKVTQSSRYLVKRTGEKVFLECVQDMDHENMFWYRQDPGLGLRLIYFSYDVKMKEKGDIPEGYSVSREKKERFSLILESASTNQTSMYLCASSLWTANTGELFFGEGSRLTVL.

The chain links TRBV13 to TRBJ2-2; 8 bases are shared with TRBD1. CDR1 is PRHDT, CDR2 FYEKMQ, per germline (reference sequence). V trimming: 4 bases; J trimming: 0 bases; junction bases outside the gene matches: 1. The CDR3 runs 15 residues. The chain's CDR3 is CASSSTGANTGELFF. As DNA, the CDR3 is TGTGCCAGCAGCTCGACAGGGGCGAACACCGGGGAGCTGTTTTTT.

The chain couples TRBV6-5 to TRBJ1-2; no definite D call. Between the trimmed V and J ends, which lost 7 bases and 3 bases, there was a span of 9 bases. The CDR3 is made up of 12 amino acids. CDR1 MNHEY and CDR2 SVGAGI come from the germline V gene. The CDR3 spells CASKTEYYGYTF. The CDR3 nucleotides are TGTGCCAGCAAAACAGAGTACTATGGCTACACCTTC.

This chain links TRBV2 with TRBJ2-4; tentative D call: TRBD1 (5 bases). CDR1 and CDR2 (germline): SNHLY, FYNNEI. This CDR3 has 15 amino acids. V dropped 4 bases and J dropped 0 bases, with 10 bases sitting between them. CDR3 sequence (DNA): TGTGCCAGCAGTGGCAGGGATAAAGCCAAAAACATTCAGTACTTC. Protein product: CASSGRDKAKNIQYF.

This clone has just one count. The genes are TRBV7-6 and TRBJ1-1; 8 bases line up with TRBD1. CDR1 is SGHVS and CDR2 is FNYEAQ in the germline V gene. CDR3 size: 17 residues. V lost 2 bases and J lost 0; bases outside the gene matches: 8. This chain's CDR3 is CASSLQGAEGMNTEAFF. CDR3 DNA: TGTGCCAGCAGCTTACAGGGGGCAGAGGGGATGAACACTGAAGCTTTCTTT.